Listed below are T cell receptor beta chains from one sample, sequenced in a study of Ad26.COV2.S vaccination and SARS-CoV-2 variants. Profiling relied on immunoSEQ multiplex PCR, and the TCRdb table lists in-frame clones only, not all of them. The repertoire holds approximately 400,000 clones, with roughly 84% as singletons. The sequencing here drew on peripheral blood, taken in a trial of Ad26.COV2.S vaccine versus placebo. The receptors originated from a person between 18 and 60 years old who received the Ad26.COV2.S COVID-19 vaccine or a placebo. Both conserved end residues are part of each CDR3. A D gene is named only where the DNA matches it firmly. For some rows the clone size is stated as once, few or many, or as a class when expanded; others skip it.

TRBJ2-5 | TRBV5-1 | . | TRBD2 | 19 | TGCGCCAGCAGCCAAAGACCCCCGTCCGGGACTAGCGGGCCCGGGGCCCAGTACTTC | CASSQRPPSGTSGPGAQYF
TRBJ2-7 | TRBV6-2/TRBV6-3 | . | . | 15 | TGTGCCAGTAGTTACTCGGCAGGTTTAGCCTACGAGCAGTACTTC | CASSYSAGLAYEQYF
TRBJ2-7 | TRBV3-1/TRBV3-2 | . | TRBD2 | 16 | TGTGCCAGCAGCCAAGACCGAGCGGGACTGGGTAAAAAGCAGTACTTC | CASSQDRAGLGKKQYF
TRBJ1-1 | TRBV5-1 | . | . | 16 | TGCGCCAGCAGCTTGGCCTTGGGAGGGAGGAACACTGAAGCTTTCTTT | CASSLALGGRNTEAFF
TRBJ2-3 | TRBV2 | . | . | 13 | TGTGCCAGCAGTGAAGAGGACGGAGATACGCAGTATTTT | CASSEEDGDTQYF
TRBJ2-6 | TRBV6-2/TRBV6-3 | . | . | 15 | TGTGCCAGCAGTTACGGGGTGCGGGGGGCCAACGTCCTGACTTTC | CASSYGVRGANVLTF
TRBJ1-5 | TRBV19 | few | TRBD1 | 16 | TGTGCCAGTAGTAGACAGGGGTCAGGCGGCAATCAGCCCCAGCATTTT | CASSRQGSGGNQPQHF
TRBJ1-2 | TRBV6-1 | . | . | 10 | TGTGCCAGCAGTGAAAAGTGGGTTTACTTC | CASSEKWVYF
TRBJ2-5 | TRBV19 | . | . | 14 | TGTGCCAGTAGTATCCCCAGGGAAGGGCAGACCCAGTACTTC | CASSIPREGQTQYF
TRBJ1-1 | TRBV5-1 | . | . | 15 | TGCGCCAGCAGCTTGGGGTCGCAGAGAAACACTGAAGCTTTCTTT | CASSLGSQRNTEAFF
TRBJ2-1 | TRBV5-4 | . | . | 13 | TGTGCCAGCAGCTACCCCCGGGCGAATGAGCAGTTCTTC | CASSYPRANEQFF
TRBJ1-2 | TRBV6-5 | . | . | 13 | TGTGCCAGCAGTTATGAGGGGCCAGGAGGCTACACCTTC | CASSYEGPGGYTF
TRBJ2-7 | TRBV18 | . | . | 14 | TGTGCCAGCTCCCAAGGCAGGGACTCCTACGAGCAGTACTTC | CASSQGRDSYEQYF
TRBJ2-7 | TRBV25-1 | . | . | 13 | TGTGCCAGTAGAGGGTACTCCTCCTACGAGCAGTACTTC | CASRGYSSYEQYF
TRBJ2-7 | TRBV4-3 | once | . | 12 | TGCGCCAGCAGCCAAGAGGACAGCGAGCAGTACTTC | CASSQEDSEQYF
TRBJ2-7 | TRBV5-1 | . | . | 13 | TGCGCCAGCAGCTTGGGCAGTCACTACGAGCAGTACTTC | CASSLGSHYEQYF